The T cell receptor beta chain under discussion was sequenced for a study of cytomegalovirus exposure and HLA in healthy donors (TCRdb year 2017). Looking at the study overall: In an earlier analysis of several hundred of the donors, 276 Gb of sequence data and some 100 million unique TCR beta sequences from about 179 million T cells were reported. Roughly 290 gigabases of sequencing data and 70 million to 100 million unique TCR sequences made up an early release that covered 500 to 700 HLA-typed donors. Of the approximately 400 genotyped donors, roughly 80% fell in the genetic ancestry cluster associated with self-reported Caucasian donors. The study was designed to test whether signatures of past pathogen exposure could be identified by cataloging public T cell receptors. The study profiled the T cell repertoires of about 640 subjects by immunosequencing and related them to cytomegalovirus serostatus. Along with the roughly 710-subject first cohort, a separate validation cohort of around 110 different subjects was used. To predict cytomegalovirus infection status, the study combined high-throughput TCR immunosequencing, statistical association of individual TCRs with disease status, and machine learning. A later analysis re-analyzed previously published TCR beta repertoires from 660 or so donors and added high-resolution HLA genotyping to study TCR occurrence patterns. In the later analysis, no new phenotypic data were used to find candidate immune exposures; instead, reliance was placed on TCR beta sequences and their occurrence across donors. An earlier analysis of roughly 600 of the donors used high-throughput TCR beta sequencing to judge whether each TCR beta V gene segment behaved as functional or pseudogenic. Donor age, sex, ethnicity and CMV serostatus were compiled together with the repertoire data. In a later genetic analysis, genome-wide SNP genotypes for about three fifths of the roughly 670 donors were used, and that subset was treated as a discovery cohort. All discovery cohort repertoires had been generated on a single sequencing platform. HLA typing included class I and class II loci at four-digit resolution. The number of typed donors differed by locus: about 629-630 for A, B, C, DRB1 and DQB1; 522 for DQA1; approximately 610 for DPA1; and roughly 450 for DPB1. Because of strong linkage in the cohort, 4 to 6 DR-DQ haplotypes were treated as single units for association and clustering. Among roughly 400 genotyped donors of the cohort, an average of approximately 220,000 unique TCR beta nucleotide sequences was sequenced per donor, of which roughly 17% were non-productive. The full study reports these points: Assigning TCR associations to individual alleles was difficult when HLA alleles, especially DR and DQ, strongly co-occurred. A later genetic analysis reported fewer N-insertions in productive TCRs among donors in an Asian-associated ancestry cluster than the roughly 700-donor mean. In a later genetic analysis, a missense DCLRE1C variant was associated with V-gene and J-gene trimming of TCR beta chains, and the association was replicated in an independent cohort. For the cohort, immune exposure information was limited to CMV serostatus. A total of fewer than 200 TCR beta chains were listed by the study as associated with cytomegalovirus. The cohort was sequenced for TCR beta chains only, and without alpha or paired-chain data the features that could be detected were limited. In a later analysis, HLA-associated TCR beta chains were found to be more clonally expanded and to have lower generation probabilities than equally common non-associated chains. Across donors, most TCR sequences were observed very rarely, whereas some public TCRs were present in many individuals. The sequencing pipeline was judged likely to have produced a cluster of highly shared sequence variants as a technical artifact. In a later analysis, most CMV-associated TCR beta chains were found to appear HLA-restricted, with HLA associations seemingly driven largely by CMV exposure. The presence/absence analyses assumed that sequencing depth was roughly uniform across donors, and that assumption may not be true. A further reported finding was that TCR beta sequences accurately predicted the HLA-A and HLA-B alleles for most subjects in the first cohort. Cytomegalovirus status was reported to be diagnosed by the classifier with high specificity and sensitivity in both the original and validation cohorts. According to a later analysis, TCR association rates differed among HLA loci, with DRB1 alleles showing the most associated TCRs and HLA-C alleles showing the fewest. In a later analysis, over 15,000 TCR beta sequences were associated with specific HLA alleles at a false discovery rate of 0.05. Three of the identified cytomegalovirus-associated TCR beta chains were confirmed in vitro to be specific for cytomegalovirus antigens. Because HLA typing was missing for some donors at each locus, association tests included only the typed subset. Some IMGT-functional V segments, including TRBV6-2 and TRBV6-3, could not be told apart with the 87-base-pair reads, so those segments were excluded. The authors suggested that the approach could potentially be extended to other disease states and immunological phenotypes. Approximately 16 rarely observed V segments, including chromosome 9 orphons, were excluded from the earlier analysis of several hundred of the donors because counts were too low. Correlated functional status among segregating V segments might reflect linkage disequilibrium, but an unknown experimental factor could not be ruled out. In a later analysis, several top co-occurrence clusters were reported to appear linked to parvovirus B19, influenza, CMV and Epstein-Barr virus. An earlier analysis of approximately 590 of the donors showed that most TCR beta V segments appeared in productive rearrangements either about 90% or about 30% of the time, which broadly matched IMGT annotations.

This clone was found once. Its target antigen remains unknown. The sample holds no much larger clone one base away, and base qualities are not on file. Taken from the germline V gene (reference sequence), the CDR1 and CDR2 loops are LNHDA and SQIVND. V is cut back by 3 bases and J by 2 bases, with 4 bases in the junction unmatched. The CDR3 has 15 amino acids, counting the end cysteine and phenylalanine. Only the CDR3 region is kept as DNA, spanning 45 bases read in frame from base 1. The library came from the immunoSEQ multiplex PCR assay. For the multiplex PCR, a mixture combining 60 forward primers for TCR Vbeta segments and 13 reverse primers for TCR Jbeta segments was used. A multiplex PCR assay on genomic DNA amplified the CDR3 region of rearranged TCR beta genes. The Illumina HiSeq System was used to sequence the amplified TCR beta libraries as 87-base-pair reads. On the study's bioinformatics: A later analysis tallied roughly 80 million unique TCR beta chains across the 666 repertoires, and approximately 12 million of those chains were shared by two or more donors. Raw reads were error-corrected and collapsed into unique sequences by a nearest-neighbor algorithm in which closely related sequences were merged to remove PCR and sequencing errors. V, D and J gene segments were assigned by aligning CDR3 sequences to IMGT reference sequences. Each retained sequence needed at least a six-nucleotide match to both a V gene segment and a J gene segment. Rearrangements were classified as productive when the CDR3 lacked stop codons and remained in frame with V and J, and all other rearrangements were classified as non-productive. Following IMGT convention, CDR3 was defined as the stretch from the second conserved V-encoded cysteine up to the conserved J-encoded phenylalanine. Sequences without an unambiguous match to a single V gene segment were excluded from the earlier analysis of approximately 560 of the donors. An earlier analysis of several hundred of the donors classified V segments as functional when productive rearrangements were above 56.7% and as segregating when the standard deviation between donors was above 5%. A statistical classification framework was built to diagnose cytomegalovirus status from the catalog of TCR beta chain sequences. In a later analysis, V and J genes were assigned by comparing TCR nucleotide sequences against IMGT/GENE-DB human TR gene sequences. The TCRdist pipeline was used in a later analysis to assign CDR3 sequences and most-parsimonious VDJ recombination scenarios. In a later analysis, each TCR beta chain was defined by its CDR3 amino acid sequence together with its V-gene family, and reads lacking a unique V-gene family were excluded. In a later analysis, 550 to 650 highly shared, low-generation-probability nucleotide sequences were removed to address suspected cross-contamination and a sequencing artifact. In a later analysis, a clonal expansion index was calculated for each public chain from normalized within-repertoire ranks of inferred template counts. Generation probabilities in a later analysis came from a VDJ recombination model fitted to out-of-frame rearrangements, and those results were checked against IGoR. In a later analysis, TCR-TCR, TCR-HLA and TCR-CMV co-occurrence was scored with hypergeometric tests, and a repertoire-size bias correction was applied to TCR pairs. To estimate false discovery rates, a later analysis permuted the HLA or CMV assignments 20 times. In a later analysis, co-occurring TCRs were grouped using DBSCAN, with TCRdist sequence similarity added in when clustering inside HLA-allele-positive subsets. For co-occurrence clustering, repertoires with fewer than 30,000 or more than 120,000 public chains were excluded, along with roughly five repertoires with anomalous nucleotide sharing. TCRdb provides this immuneACCESS table in a form limited to in-frame rearrangements. Some clones are lacking; in checked studies, under half of them reflect an unresolved V gene, and why the rest are absent is not known. V, J and clone size are taken as reported in that table, and D and trimming were inferred from the DNA itself. The sample table shows about 150,000 clones, and about three quarters are seen once. Roughly 4.2% of the sample is taken by the ten largest.

The cohort was made up of about 670 healthy bone marrow donors. At the time of sampling, every cohort member was nominally healthy, though immune exposures that went unrecorded were likely present. The donor tested CMV seronegative and was one of the 352 seronegative cohort members. A peripheral blood sample was provided by each donor, and peripheral blood mononuclear cells were used for TCR beta sequencing. The Qiagen DNeasy Blood Extraction Kit was used to extract genomic DNA from the blood cell samples. Recombination joined TRBV19 with TRBJ2-3, with 8 bases aligning to TRBD1. This TCR was sampled from a male donor in good health and CMV-seronegative. The source material was PBMCs. The sequenced DNA: TGTGCCAGTAGTATCCGGACAGGGATCACAGATACGCAGTATTTT. Its protein reads: CASSIRTGITDTQYF.